Below, one T cell receptor beta chain is given with its context. The germline gives CDR1 SGHNT, CDR2 YYREEE (reference sequence). The CDR3 sequence is 14 residues long. J gave up 7 bases and V 5 bases, and 12 bases lay outside the gene matches. The record originates from a study of early stage breast cancer tumors. Assay used: immunoSEQ multiplex PCR; TCRdb lists only in-frame clones, some missing. The repertoire includes 25,000 to 30,000 clones, about 80% of them detected once, and about 13% sits in the top ten. The specimen was blood. The clonotype originates from a person aged 55 to 75 with breast cancer. V usage is TRBV5-4 and J usage is TRBJ2-7; 7 nucleotides align to TRBD2. The CDR3 loop is CASRYLGGEEEQYF. The CDR3 nucleotides are TGTGCCAGCAGATACTTGGGGGGGGAAGAGGAGCAGTACTTC.